This entry lists 10 T cell receptor beta chains sequenced from one sample in a study of shared clonotypes between healthy human individuals. Some clones are missing from TCRdb's copy, which holds only in-frame ones; the method was immunoSEQ multiplex PCR. The table has some 2,500,000 clones, 85% to 95% seen once. Sequencing was performed on naive CD4+ T cells from PBMCs. Subset indicated: CD45RA+ positively selected. The receptors shown here come from a man between 18 and 29 years old in good health. Some clones in this sample may be carry-over from other donors' samples.

In its sample, this clone was seen once. This chain joins TRBV5-1 and TRBJ2-5; 10 nucleotides align to TRBD2. The V and J ends lost 5 bases and 3 bases, in that order; junction bases with no gene match: 10. The CDR3 is made up of 16 amino acids. Germline V gives CDR1 SGHRS, CDR2 YFSETQ. The CDR3 DNA reads as TGCGCCAGCAGATTCGGACTAGCGGAGGCCGAAGAGACCCAGTACTTC. It encodes CASRFGLAEAEETQYF. Complete variable domain (other parts from reference TRBV5-1 and TRBJ2-5): KAGVTQTPRYLIKTRGQQVTLSCSPISGHRSVSWYQQTPGQGLQFLFEYFSETQRNKGNFPGRFSGRQFSNSRSEMNVSTLELGDSALYLCASRFGLAEAEETQYFGPGTRLLVL.

In this sample, this clone turned up once. This rearrangement joins TRBV18 to TRBJ2-3; D is unresolved. V was pared by 2 bases and J by 0 bases, with 12 bases between. The germline V gene has CDR1 KGHSH and CDR2 LQKENI. CDR3 length: 16 residues. The CDR3 is CASSPSGASSTDTQYF. The CDR3 region has the DNA TGTGCCAGCTCACCATCCGGAGCATCCAGCACAGATACGCAGTATTTT.

The rearrangement uses TRBV7-8 and TRBJ2-1; 9 nucleotides match TRBD2. CDR3 length: 17 amino acids. The germline gives CDR1 SGHVS, CDR2 FQNEAQ. V shed 1 base, J shed 7 bases, and the junction held 11 bases outside the gene matches. The CDR3 spells CASSLELRGAGGNEQFF. Written as DNA, the CDR3 is TGTGCCAGCAGCTTAGAGTTGAGGGGCGCGGGAGGGAATGAGCAGTTCTTC.

The genes are TRBV5-1 and TRBJ2-2, with D perhaps matching TRBD1 (6 bases). Trimming pared 3 bases from V and 2 bases from J, leaving 11 bases between. This CDR3 is 15 amino acids long. Germline assignment: CDR1 SGHRS and CDR2 YFSETQ. This chain's CDR3 is CASSSGTFNTGELFF. CDR3 nucleotides: TGCGCCAGCAGCTCCGGGACATTCAACACCGGGGAGCTGTTTTTT. Full variable domain (missing parts from reference TRBV5-1 and TRBJ2-2): KAGVTQTPRYLIKTRGQQVTLSCSPISGHRSVSWYQQTPGQGLQFLFEYFSETQRNKGNFPGRFSGRQFSNSRSEMNVSTLELGDSALYLCASSSGTFNTGELFFGEGSRLTVL.

Notes on this clone: The same CDR3 can be traced to other DNA sequences in this sample. As DNA, the CDR3 is TGTGCCAGCAGCCCAACAGGAGCAGATACGCAGTATTTT. Protein: CASSPTGADTQYF. This rearrangement joins TRBV7-2 to TRBJ2-3; a weak D match, TRBD1 (5 bases). This CDR3 comprises 13 residues. The germline V and J ends were trimmed by 5 bases and 4 bases, with 10 bases remaining between them. Germline lookup yields CDR1 SGHTA and CDR2 FQGNSA.

This clone has a single count. The sample carries other DNA sequences with the same CDR3. The chain joins TRBV6-5 to TRBJ1-1; D gene ambiguous. The CDR3 contains 11 residues. The germline V and J ends were trimmed by 8 bases and 3 bases, with 7 bases remaining between them. From germline, CDR1 is MNHEY and CDR2 SVGAGI. The CDR3 spells CASLRDTEAFF. CDR3 DNA: TGTGCCAGCCTCCGGGACACTGAAGCTTTCTTT.

This chain connects TRBV27 to TRBJ2-7; 7 bases agree with TRBD1. Germline assignment: CDR1 MNHEY and CDR2 SMNVEV (reference sequence). J gave up 1 base and V 5 bases, and 5 bases lay outside the gene matches. CDR3 length equals 14 residues. In nucleotides, the CDR3 is TGTGCCAGCAGTGATCGGACAGGTTCCTACGAGCAGTACTTC. This sequence encodes CASSDRTGSYEQYF.

The J gene is TRBJ2-7, the V gene TRBV7-2, with 8 bases aligning to TRBD2. From germline, CDR1 is SGHTA and CDR2 FQGNSA. V shed 4 bases, J shed 6 bases, and the junction held 20 bases outside the gene matches. The CDR3 length is 18 residues. The CDR3 loop reads CASSSPGLALRSFGEQYF. The CDR3 DNA reads as TGTGCCAGCAGCTCCCCAGGACTAGCTCTCCGCTCTTTTGGCGAGCAGTACTTC.

This chain's CDR3 is CASSLTGTGNGYTF. CDR3 nucleotide sequence: TGTGCCAGTAGTTTAACCGGGACAGGGAATGGCTACACCTTC. The chain employs TRBV19 and TRBJ1-2; 9 bases match TRBD1. Trimming at V came to 5 bases and at J to 6 bases, leaving 7 bases not matched to a gene. The germline gives CDR1 LNHDA, CDR2 SQIVND (reference sequence). CDR3 length equals 14 residues.

There are a few counts of this clone. The J gene is TRBJ1-2, the V gene TRBV7-2, with D hard to call. Germline CDR1 SGHTA, CDR2 FQGNSA. The CDR3 length is 14 residues. V lost 0 bases, J lost 4 bases, and 9 bases lay in between. CDR3 loop: CASSLAGQSYGYTF. The CDR3 DNA is TGTGCCAGCAGCTTAGCGGGCCAGTCCTATGGCTACACCTTC.